The rows below give T cell receptor beta chains drawn from one sample of a study of post-analysis software for immune sequencing data. MiXCR was run by TCRdb on the PCR reads, yielding one entry per CDR3 protein. The top ten hold around 1.7% of the sample, which has 450,000 to 650,000 distinct CDR3 sequences, 44% seen once. Sequencing was performed on blood. The receptor set was obtained from a girl aged 10 to 17 with multiple sclerosis. Both conserved end residues are trimmed from each CDR3. The order of the fields is V gene, CDR3 protein.

V: TRBV5-1
CDR3: ASSYLPDADTQY

V: TRBV20-1
CDR3: SAVEGPATNEKLF

V: TRBV5-1
CDR3: ASSLVANQETQY

V: TRBV7-3
CDR3: ASSPTLSSYNEQF

V: TRBV9
CDR3: ASSVMFETQY

V: TRBV20-1
CDR3: SASDTISYEQY

V: TRBV4-1
CDR3: ASSQGVAGKKLF

V: TRBV30
CDR3: AWSVGGINYGYT

V: TRBV29-1
CDR3: SVGDPRTDTQY

V: TRBV6-5
CDR3: ASSYSRGAYEQY

V: TRBV10-3
CDR3: AISESMQETQY

V: TRBV3-1
CDR3: ASSQGDRAALRADTQY